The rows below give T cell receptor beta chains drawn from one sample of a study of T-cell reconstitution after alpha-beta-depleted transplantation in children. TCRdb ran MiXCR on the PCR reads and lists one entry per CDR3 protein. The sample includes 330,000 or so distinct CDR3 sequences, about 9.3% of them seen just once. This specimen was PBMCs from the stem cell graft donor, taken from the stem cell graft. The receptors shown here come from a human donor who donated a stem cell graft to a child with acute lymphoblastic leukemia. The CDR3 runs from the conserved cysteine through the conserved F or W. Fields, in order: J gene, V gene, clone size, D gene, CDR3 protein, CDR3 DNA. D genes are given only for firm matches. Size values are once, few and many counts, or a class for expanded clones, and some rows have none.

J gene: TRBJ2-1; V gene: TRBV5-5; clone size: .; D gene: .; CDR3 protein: CASSWGASVTPTAEQFF; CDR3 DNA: TGTGCCAGCAGCTGGGGGGCCTCTGTTACCCCCACCGCTGAGCAGTTCTTC
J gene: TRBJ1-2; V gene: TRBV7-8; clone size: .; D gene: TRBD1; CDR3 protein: CASSQRTGAFYGYTF; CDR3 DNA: TGTGCCAGCAGCCAAAGGACAGGGGCGTTCTATGGCTACACCTTC
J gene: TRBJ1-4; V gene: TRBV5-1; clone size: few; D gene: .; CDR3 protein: CASSRDHGFEKLFF; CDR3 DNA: TGCGCCAGCAGTCGGGACCACGGGTTCGAAAAACTGTTTTTT
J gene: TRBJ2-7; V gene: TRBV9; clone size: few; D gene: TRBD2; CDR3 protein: CASSGGLALSYEQYF; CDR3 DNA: TGTGCCAGCAGCGGGGGACTAGCGCTCTCCTACGAGCAGTACTTC
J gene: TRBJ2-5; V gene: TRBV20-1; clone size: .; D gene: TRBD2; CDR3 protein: CSARDREGQETQYF; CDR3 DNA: TGCAGTGCTAGAGATCGGGAGGGGCAAGAGACCCAGTACTTC
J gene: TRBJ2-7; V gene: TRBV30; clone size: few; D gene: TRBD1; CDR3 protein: CAWSAGTAYEQYF; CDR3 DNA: TGTGCCTGGAGTGCCGGGACAGCCTACGAGCAGTACTTC
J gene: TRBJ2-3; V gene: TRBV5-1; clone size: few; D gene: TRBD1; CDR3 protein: CASSLAGTGGRDTQYF; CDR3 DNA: TGCGCCAGCAGCTTGGCGGGGACAGGGGGTAGAGATACGCAGTATTTT
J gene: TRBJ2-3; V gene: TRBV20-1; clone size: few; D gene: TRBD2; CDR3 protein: CSARDSAGGNTDTQYF; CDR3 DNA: TGCAGTGCTAGAGATTCGGCGGGAGGCAACACAGATACGCAGTATTTT
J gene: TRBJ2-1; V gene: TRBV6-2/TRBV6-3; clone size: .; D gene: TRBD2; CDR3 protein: CASSWGGGEQFF; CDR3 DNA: TGTGCCAGCAGTTGGGGGGGGGGAGAGCAGTTCTTC
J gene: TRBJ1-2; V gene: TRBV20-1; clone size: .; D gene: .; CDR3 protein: CSAGSGQSRNYGYTF; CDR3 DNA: TGCAGTGCTGGAAGCGGACAGAGCCGTAACTATGGCTACACCTTC
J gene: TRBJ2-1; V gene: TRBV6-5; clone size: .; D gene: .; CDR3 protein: CASSYTGGEQFF; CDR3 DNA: TGTGCCAGCAGTTACACCGGCGGCGAGCAGTTCTTC
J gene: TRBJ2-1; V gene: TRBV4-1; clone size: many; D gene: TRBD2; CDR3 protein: CASSSLAGSYNEQFF; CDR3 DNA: TGCGCCAGCAGCTCACTAGCGGGCTCCTACAATGAGCAGTTCTTC
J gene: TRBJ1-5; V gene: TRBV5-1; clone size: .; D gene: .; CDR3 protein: CASSLDDSQPQHF; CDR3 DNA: TGCGCCAGCAGCTTGGACGACAGTCAGCCCCAGCATTTT
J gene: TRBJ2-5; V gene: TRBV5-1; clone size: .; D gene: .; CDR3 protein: CASSSLMWVEYQETQYF; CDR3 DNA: TGCGCCAGCAGCTCCCTGATGTGGGTGGAGTACCAAGAGACCCAGTACTTC
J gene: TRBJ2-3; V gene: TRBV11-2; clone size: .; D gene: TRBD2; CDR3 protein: CASSLSGTSRASGIDTQYF; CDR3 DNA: TGTGCCAGCAGCTTAAGTGGAACTAGTAGAGCTAGCGGGATCGATACGCAGTATTTT
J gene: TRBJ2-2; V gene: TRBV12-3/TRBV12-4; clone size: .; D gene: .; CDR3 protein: CASGSQLVAGELFF; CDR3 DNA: TGTGCCAGCGGTTCCCAGCTAGTAGCCGGGGAGCTGTTTTTT
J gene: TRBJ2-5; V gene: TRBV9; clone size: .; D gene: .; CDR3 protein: CASNVEGAPWKTQYF; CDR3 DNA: TGTGCCAGCAATGTGGAAGGGGCCCCATGGAAGACCCAGTACTTC
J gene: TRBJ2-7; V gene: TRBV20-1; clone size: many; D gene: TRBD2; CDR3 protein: CSARDSWTSGYEQYF; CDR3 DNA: TGCAGTGCTAGGGACTCCTGGACTAGCGGTTACGAGCAGTACTTC
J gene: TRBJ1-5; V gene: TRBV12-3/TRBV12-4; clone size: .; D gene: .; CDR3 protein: CASSSRPDQHQHF; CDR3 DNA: TGTGCCAGCAGTTCACGACCCGATCAGCACCAGCATTTT
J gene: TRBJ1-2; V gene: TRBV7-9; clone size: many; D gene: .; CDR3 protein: CASSLDPGAGYGYTF; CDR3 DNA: TGTGCCAGCAGCTTAGACCCGGGGGCGGGGTATGGCTACACCTTC
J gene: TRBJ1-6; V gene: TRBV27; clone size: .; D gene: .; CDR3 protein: CASSLSGDVSVLTSSYNSPLHF; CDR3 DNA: TGTGCCAGCAGTTTATCGGGGGACGTTTCGGTTCTCACGAGCTCCTATAATTCACCCCTCCACTTT
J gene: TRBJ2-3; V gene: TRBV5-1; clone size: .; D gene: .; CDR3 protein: CASSAGPGGPPDTQYF; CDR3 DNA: TGCGCCAGCAGCGCGGGACCAGGTGGGCCCCCAGATACGCAGTATTTT
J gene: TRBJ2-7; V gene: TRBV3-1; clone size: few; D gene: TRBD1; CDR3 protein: CASSQEPGTETYEQYF; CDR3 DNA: TGTGCCAGCAGCCAAGAACCCGGGACAGAAACCTACGAGCAGTACTTC
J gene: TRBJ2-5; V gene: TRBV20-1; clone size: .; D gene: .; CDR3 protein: CSGDSLYQETQYF; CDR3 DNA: TGCAGCGGTGACAGCCTGTACCAAGAGACCCAGTACTTC
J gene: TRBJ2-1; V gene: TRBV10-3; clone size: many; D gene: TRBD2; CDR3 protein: CAISQKGTTHNEQFF; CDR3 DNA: TGTGCCATCAGTCAGAAGGGGACTACCCACAATGAGCAGTTCTTC
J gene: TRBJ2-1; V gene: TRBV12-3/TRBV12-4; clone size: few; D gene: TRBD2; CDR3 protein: CASRLAGGLVSYNEQFF; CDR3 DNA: TGTGCCAGCAGACTAGCGGGAGGTCTCGTCTCCTACAATGAGCAGTTCTTC
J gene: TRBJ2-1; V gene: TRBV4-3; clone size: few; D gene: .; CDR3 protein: CASSQQYRGGEFF; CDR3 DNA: TGCGCCAGCAGCCAACAATACCGGGGCGGGGAGTTCTTC
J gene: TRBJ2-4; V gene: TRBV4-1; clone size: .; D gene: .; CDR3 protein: CASSQPGENIQYF; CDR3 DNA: TGCGCCAGCAGCCAACCGGGTGAAAACATTCAGTACTTC
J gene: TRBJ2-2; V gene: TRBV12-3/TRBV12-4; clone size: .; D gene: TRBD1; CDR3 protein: CASSLDTVFLAPGQLANTGELFF; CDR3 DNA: TGTGCCAGCAGTTTGGACACGGTCTTTTTAGCCCCGGGACAGCTCGCGAACACCGGGGAGCTGTTTTTT
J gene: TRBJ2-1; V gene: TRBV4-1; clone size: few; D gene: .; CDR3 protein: CASSQDVVSYNEQFF; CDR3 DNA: TGCGCCAGCAGCCAAGATGTTGTCTCCTACAATGAGCAGTTCTTC
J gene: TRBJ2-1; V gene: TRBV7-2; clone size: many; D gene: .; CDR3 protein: CASTPGYYNEQFF; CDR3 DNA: TGTGCCAGTACACCGGGTTACTACAATGAGCAGTTCTTC
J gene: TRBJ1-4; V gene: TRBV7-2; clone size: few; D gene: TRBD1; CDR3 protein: CASSRTGLYEKLFF; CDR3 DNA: TGTGCCAGCAGCAGGACAGGGCTGTATGAAAAACTGTTTTTT
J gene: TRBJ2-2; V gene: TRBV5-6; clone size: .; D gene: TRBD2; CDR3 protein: CASSLDGTTYTGELFF; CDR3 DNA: TGTGCCAGCAGCTTGGATGGGACTACATACACCGGGGAGCTGTTTTTT
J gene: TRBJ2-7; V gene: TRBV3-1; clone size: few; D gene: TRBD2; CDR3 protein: CASSQPAGGPWYF; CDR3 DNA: TGTGCCAGCAGTCAACCAGCGGGAGGGCCTTGGTACTTC
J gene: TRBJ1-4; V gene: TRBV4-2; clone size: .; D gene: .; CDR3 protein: CASSPHWDLPRTNEKLFF; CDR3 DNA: TGTGCCAGCAGCCCTCACTGGGACCTCCCGAGGACTAATGAAAAACTGTTTTTT
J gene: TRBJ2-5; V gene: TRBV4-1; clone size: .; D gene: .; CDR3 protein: CASSQDPPPGLQETQYF; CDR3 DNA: TGCGCCAGCAGCCAAGATCCCCCCCCGGGATTACAAGAGACCCAGTACTTC
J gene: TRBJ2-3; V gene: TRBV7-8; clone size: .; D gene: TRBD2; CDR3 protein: CASSLARGLAGEGDTQYF; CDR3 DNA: TGTGCCAGCAGCTTAGCGAGAGGACTAGCGGGAGAGGGAGATACGCAGTATTTT
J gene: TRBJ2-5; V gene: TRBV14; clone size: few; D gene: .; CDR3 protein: CASSPQAALQETQYF; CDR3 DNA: TGTGCCAGCAGCCCCCAGGCGGCTTTACAAGAGACCCAGTACTTC
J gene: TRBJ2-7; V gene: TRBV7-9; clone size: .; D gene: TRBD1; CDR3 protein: CASSSILGTGSPYEQYF; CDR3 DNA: TGTGCCAGCAGTTCTATCTTGGGGACAGGGAGCCCCTACGAGCAGTACTTC
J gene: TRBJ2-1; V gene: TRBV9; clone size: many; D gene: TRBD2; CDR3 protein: CASSVGSGSGSSEQFF; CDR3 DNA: TGTGCCAGCAGCGTAGGGAGTGGTAGCGGGAGCTCTGAGCAGTTCTTC
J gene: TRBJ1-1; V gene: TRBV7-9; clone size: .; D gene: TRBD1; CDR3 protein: CAAMGTEQGATEAFF; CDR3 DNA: TGTGCCGCGATGGGGACGGAACAGGGGGCCACTGAAGCTTTCTTT
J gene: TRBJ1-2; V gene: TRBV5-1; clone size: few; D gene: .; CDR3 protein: CASSLAPAETYGYTF; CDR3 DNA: TGCGCCAGCAGCTTGGCCCCGGCGGAGACCTATGGCTACACCTTC
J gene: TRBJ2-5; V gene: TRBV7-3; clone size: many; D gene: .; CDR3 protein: CASSFGREETQYF; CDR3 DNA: TGTGCCAGCAGCTTCGGGAGAGAAGAGACCCAGTACTTC
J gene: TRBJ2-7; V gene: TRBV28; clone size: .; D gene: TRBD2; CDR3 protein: CASSVLPGLAPPYEQYF; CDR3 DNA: TGTGCCAGCAGTGTTCTTCCGGGACTAGCGCCTCCCTACGAGCAGTACTTC
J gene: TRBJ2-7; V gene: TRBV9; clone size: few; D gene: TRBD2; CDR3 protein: CASSVDPSGTYEQYF; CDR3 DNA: TGTGCCAGCAGCGTAGATCCTAGCGGAACCTACGAGCAGTACTTC
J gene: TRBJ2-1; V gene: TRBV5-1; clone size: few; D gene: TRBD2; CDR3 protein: CASSLWGGRSYNEQFF; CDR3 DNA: TGCGCCAGCAGCTTGTGGGGCGGGAGGAGTTACAATGAGCAGTTCTTC
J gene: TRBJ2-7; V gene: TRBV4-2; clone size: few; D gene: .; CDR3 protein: CASSQDPGYKQYF; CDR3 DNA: TGTGCCAGCAGCCAAGATCCCGGCTATAAGCAGTACTTC
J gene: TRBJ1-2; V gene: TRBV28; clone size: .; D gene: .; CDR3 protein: CASRIGKGSYTF; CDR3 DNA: TGTGCCAGCCGTATAGGGAAAGGGAGCTACACCTTC
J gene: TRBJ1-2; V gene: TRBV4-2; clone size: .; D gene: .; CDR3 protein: CASSQDLGGRTDYTF; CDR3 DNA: TGTGCCAGCAGCCAAGATCTGGGTGGACGGACTGACTACACCTTC
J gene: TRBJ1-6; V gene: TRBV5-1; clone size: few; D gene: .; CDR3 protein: CASSFGDSNSPLHF; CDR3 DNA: TGCGCCAGCAGCTTTGGCGACAGCAATTCACCCCTCCACTTT
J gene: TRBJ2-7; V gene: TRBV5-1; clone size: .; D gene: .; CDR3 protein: CASGAGDIVHEQYF; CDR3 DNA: TGCGCCAGCGGCGCAGGGGACATTGTCCACGAGCAGTACTTC
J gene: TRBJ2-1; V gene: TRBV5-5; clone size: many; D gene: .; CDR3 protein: CASSLRRVPLWNEQFF; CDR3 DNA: TGTGCCAGCAGCTTGAGGAGGGTCCCCCTCTGGAATGAGCAGTTCTTC
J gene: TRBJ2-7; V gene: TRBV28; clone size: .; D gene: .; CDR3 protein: CASRSTGLDFSYEQYF; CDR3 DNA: TGTGCCAGCAGGAGCACAGGGTTAGACTTTTCCTACGAGCAGTACTTC
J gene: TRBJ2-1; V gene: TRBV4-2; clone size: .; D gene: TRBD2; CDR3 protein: CASSQDFPSGRHEQFF; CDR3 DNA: TGTGCCAGCAGCCAAGATTTCCCTAGCGGGAGGCATGAGCAGTTCTTC
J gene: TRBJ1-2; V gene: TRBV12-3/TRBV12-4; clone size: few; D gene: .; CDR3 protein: CASMNAYGYTF; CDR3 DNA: TGTGCCAGCATGAATGCCTATGGCTACACCTTC
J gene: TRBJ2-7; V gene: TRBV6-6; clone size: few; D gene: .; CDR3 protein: CASRWGGREQYF; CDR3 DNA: TGTGCCAGCAGGTGGGGGGGCCGCGAGCAGTACTTC
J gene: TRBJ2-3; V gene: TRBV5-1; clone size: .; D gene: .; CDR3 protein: CASSYGTNTDTQYF; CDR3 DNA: TGCGCCAGCAGCTACGGGACAAACACAGATACGCAGTATTTT
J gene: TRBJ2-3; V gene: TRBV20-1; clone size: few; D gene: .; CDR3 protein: CSTKSGDFPSTDTQYF; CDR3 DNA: TGCAGTACAAAATCGGGGGACTTCCCTAGCACAGATACGCAGTATTTT